One sample yielded the 24 T cell receptor beta chains listed below, sequenced in a study of blood T cells in healthy people across ages. Combining a sample-barcoded 5' primer with a J-beta primer mix, a second PCR ran for 7 to 11 cycles. A single record per CDR3 protein comes from TCRdb applying MiXCR to the 5' RACE reads. In the table there are 950,000 to 1,200,000 distinct CDR3 sequences, approximately 38% of which are singletons. Sequenced sample: blood. Receptors were obtained from a man between 18 and 35 years old in good health.

The CDR3 spells CASSYLQANRGEQYF. The CDR3, as DNA: TGTGCCAGCAGCTACCTCCAAGCGAACAGGGGCGAGCAGTACTTC. The V call is TRBV5-6, the J call TRBJ2-5, with TRBD1 identical over 7 bases. The J call may be in error: the DNA end matches TRBJ2-7 better. The CDR3 totals 15 residues. Germline assignment: CDR1 SGHDT and CDR2 YYEEEE.

The chain employs TRBV6-5 and TRBJ2-2, with D uncertain. V was trimmed by 0 bases and J by 4 bases, leaving 12 bases between them. The germline gives CDR1 MNHEY, CDR2 SVGAGI. The CDR3 contains 16 residues. The DNA of the CDR3 is TGTGCCAGCAGTTACTCGAGTCGACGGGCCACCGGGGAGCTGTTTTTT. Translating gives CASSYSSRRATGELFF.

The chain recombines TRBV7-2 with TRBJ2-7; no clear D gene. The DNA end is a closer match to TRBJ2-5, so the J assignment may be wrong. Germline V gives CDR1 SGHTA, CDR2 FQGNSA. The CDR3 runs to 13 residues. The CDR3 nucleotides are TGTGCCAGCAGCCCGCCGTATAGGGAGACCCAGTACTTC. Residues: CASSPPYRETQYF.

The gene calls are TRBV4-1 and TRBJ2-5, with a possible D match to TRBD1 (5 bases). The length of the CDR3 is 15 residues. Trimming shortened V by 5 bases and J by 1 base, and 14 bases separated the two germline ends. Germline loops: CDR1 MGHRA, CDR2 YSYEKL. This chain's CDR3 is CASSAQTEVQETQYF. The CDR3 DNA follows: TGCGCCAGCAGCGCCCAGACAGAAGTCCAAGAGACCCAGTACTTC.

Only a few counts were recorded for this clonotype. This chain links TRBV14 with TRBJ2-1; D remains unclear. The CDR3 extends over 13 amino acids. Germline V gives CDR1 SGHDN, CDR2 FVKESK. Trimming stripped 6 bases from V and 5 bases from J, with 11 bases between. CDR3 region: CASRVSSDNEQFF. DNA of the CDR3: TGTGCCAGCAGGGTTAGTTCGGACAATGAGCAGTTCTTC.

The rearrangement uses TRBV28 and TRBJ1-4; D perhaps matches TRBD1 (6 bases). This CDR3 region has 13 residues. Germline lookup yields CDR1 MDHEN and CDR2 SYDVKM. Trimming removed 5 bases at V and 14 bases at J, with 18 bases between. CDR3 coding DNA: TGTGCCAGCAGTCATCACCTCCGGGACAATCTGTTTTTT. Its translation is CASSHHLRDNLFF.

This clonotype was counted between two and nine times. The rearrangement joins TRBV10-3 to TRBJ2-7; D is unclear. The V gene's germline CDR1 is ENHRY and CDR2 SYGVKD. The CDR3 has 15 residues. The germline V and J ends were trimmed by 4 bases and 3 bases, with 16 bases remaining between them. CDR3: CAISVFPESNYEQYF. CDR3 nucleotides: TGTGCCATCAGTGTGTTTCCGGAGAGCAACTACGAGCAGTACTTC.

This clonotype was seen only once. The rearrangement joins TRBV6-2 or TRBV6-3 to TRBJ2-3; weak D call: TRBD1 (6 bases). Germline CDR1 MNHEY, CDR2 SVGEGT. V was trimmed by 2 bases and J by 4 bases, leaving 16 bases between them. The CDR3 contains 16 residues. The CDR3 sequence: CASSYVRGSLADTQYF. The CDR3 nucleotides are TGTGCCAGCAGTTACGTCAGGGGAAGTCTGGCAGATACGCAGTATTTT.

A word on this clonotype: This could be a read error, since a much larger clone is one nucleotide away. The chain links TRBV4-3 to TRBJ2-4, with D maybe TRBD2 (6 bases). This CDR3 is 15 amino acids long. CDR1 and CDR2 from the germline V gene are LGHNA and YSLEER. This CDR3 is CASSQVLLAKIIQYF. In nucleotides, the CDR3 is TGCGCCAGCAGCCAAGTTTTACTAGCCAAAATCATTCAGTACTTC.

This clonotype was observed a few times. The chain combines TRBV7-2 with TRBJ2-3, with D tentatively TRBD1 (5 bases). The CDR3 consists of 15 residues. V was cut by 5 bases and J by 1 base, with 13 bases left in between. In germline, CDR1 is SGHTA, CDR2 FQGNSA. The CDR3 here is CASSAQASGTDTQYF. Here the CDR3 DNA reads TGTGCCAGCAGCGCACAGGCGTCTGGCACAGATACGCAGTATTTT.

Here the CDR3 reads CASSHTREGAEYGYTF. In DNA, the CDR3 is TGCGCCAGCAGTCACACCCGAGAGGGGGCGGAATATGGCTACACCTTC. The V gene is TRBV5-1, the J gene TRBJ1-2; 7 bases fit TRBD1. V shed 5 bases and J 5 bases; nucleotides not matched to a gene: 15. Germline CDR1 reads SGHRS; CDR2 reads YFSETQ. The CDR3 length is 16 residues. Full variable domain (missing parts from reference TRBV5-1 and TRBJ1-2): KAGVTQTPRYLIKTRGQQVTLSCSPISGHRSVSWYQQTPGQGLQFLFEYFSETQRNKGNFPGRFSGRQFSNSRSEMNVSTLELGDSALYLCASSHTREGAEYGYTFGSGTRLTVV.

The chain carries TRBV20-1 and TRBJ2-7; 8 bases are a match to TRBD2. The CDR3 has 13 residues. Germline assignment: CDR1 DFQATT and CDR2 SNEGSKA (reference sequence). V trimming: 5 bases; J trimming: 7 bases; junction bases outside the gene matches: 10. For the CDR3, the DNA is TGCAGTGCTTTAGCGGGACTCGGCAATGAGCAGTACTTC. Translating it yields CSALAGLGNEQYF.

The V gene is TRBV4-3, the J gene TRBJ1-1; D remains unclear. Trimming left V 2 bases short and J 6 bases short, with 16 bases between. This CDR3 spans 15 amino acids. Germline lookup yields CDR1 LGHNA and CDR2 YSLEER. The CDR3: CASSQRSGSRPEAFF. CDR3 nucleotides: TGCGCCAGCAGCCAAAGGAGTGGGAGTAGGCCTGAAGCTTTCTTT.

The chain joins TRBV27 to TRBJ2-1; 9 bases align to TRBD1. Germline lookup yields CDR1 MNHEY and CDR2 SMNVEV (reference sequence). V shed 3 bases and J 6 bases; nucleotides not matched to a gene: 9. CDR3 length: 16 residues. Here the CDR3 reads CASSFRRQGVRNEQFF. The CDR3 DNA is TGTGCCAGCAGTTTCCGCAGACAGGGGGTCCGCAATGAGCAGTTCTTC.

This clonotype occurred a few times. The chain employs TRBV3-1 and TRBJ2-7; 7 bases line up with TRBD2. This CDR3 spans 14 amino acids. Germline V gene lookup returns CDR1 LGHDT and CDR2 YNNKEL (reference sequence). The V gene end was trimmed by 1 base and the J gene end by 6 bases; junction bases not matched to a gene: 6. The CDR3 sequence is CASSQGTGGSEQYF. The CDR3 nucleotides are TGTGCCAGCAGCCAAGGGACGGGAGGCTCCGAGCAGTACTTC.

The chain joins TRBV6-1 to TRBJ1-5; D not certain. Between the trimmed V and J ends, which lost 5 bases and 3 bases, there was a span of 17 bases. The CDR3 runs to 16 residues. Per germline, CDR1 MNHNS and CDR2 SASEGT. For the CDR3, the DNA is TGTGCCAGCAGTAAAGAAATTGGACGGTACAATCAGCCCCAGCATTTT. Translation gives CASSKEIGRYNQPQHF.

This clonotype was seen a few times. The rearrangement links TRBV6-1 to TRBJ1-5; D possibly corresponds to TRBD1 (5 bases). V lost 6 bases and J lost 2, with 14 bases in between. The CDR3 totals 15 residues. CDR1 is MNHNS, CDR2 SASEGT, per germline. The CDR3: CASRLFQGGNQPQHF. Written as DNA, the CDR3 is TGTGCCAGCAGACTTTTTCAGGGAGGCAATCAGCCCCAGCATTTT.

The V and J genes are TRBV10-3 and TRBJ2-5; D might be TRBD2 (5 bases). Looked up from germline, CDR1 is ENHRY and CDR2 is SYGVKD. V was cut by 5 bases and J by 5 bases, with 15 bases left in between. The CDR3 sequence is 14 residues long. In DNA, the CDR3 is TGTGCCATCAGTACGTTTCGGTGGGAGGAGACCCAGTACTTC. It translates to CAISTFRWEETQYF.

The chain joins TRBV20-1 to TRBJ1-1, with D hard to call. With 0 bases removed from V and 4 bases from J, the gap between germline ends came to 18 bases. This CDR3 is built from 16 residues. Germline CDR1 reads DFQATT; CDR2 reads SNEGSKA (reference sequence). Here the CDR3 reads CSARDPRQGPSTEAFF. CDR3 DNA: TGCAGTGCTAGAGATCCCAGGCAAGGGCCGTCCACTGAAGCTTTCTTT.

This rearrangement joins TRBV11-2 to TRBJ2-1; D is perhaps TRBD1 (6 bases). The end of the DNA fits TRBJ2-7 better, so the J call may be wrong. The germline V gene has CDR1 SGHAT and CDR2 FQNNGV. The CDR3 consists of 15 residues. The CDR3 loop is CASSNRQEQPDEQYF. The CDR3 bases are TGTGCCAGCAGCAACAGACAGGAACAGCCTGACGAGCAGTACTTC.

This clonotype turned up a few times. The J gene is TRBJ1-1, the V gene TRBV27; possible D gene TRBD1, 5 bases. Germline-derived CDR1 and CDR2 are MNHEY and SMNVEV (reference sequence). This CDR3 comprises 14 residues. Trimming removed 6 bases at V and 5 bases at J, with 16 bases between. CDR3 bases: TGTGCCAGCAGCCCCGGGGACGTAGGAACTGAAGCTTTCTTT. Translated, it gives CASSPGDVGTEAFF.

This clonotype was observed a handful of times. The chain links TRBV20-1 to TRBJ2-3, with 12 bases that match TRBD2. This CDR3 has 14 amino acids. CDR1 is DFQATT and CDR2 is SNEGSKA in the germline V gene (reference sequence). With 4 bases clipped from V and 4 bases from J, the junction kept 3 bases outside the gene matches. The CDR3 loop reads CSANGLAGPDTQYF. The CDR3 DNA sequence: TGCAGTGCTAACGGACTAGCGGGGCCAGATACGCAGTATTTT.

This clonotype has only a few counts. The gene calls are TRBV9 and TRBJ2-7; TRBD1 agrees at 7 bases. The J call is doubtful: the DNA matches TRBJ2-5 better. CDR1 and CDR2 (germline): SGDLS, YYNGEE. The CDR3 runs to 15 residues. The CDR3 loop reads CASSLGTVQVETQYF. The CDR3 coding sequence is TGTGCCAGCAGCCTCGGGACAGTCCAAGTGGAGACCCAGTACTTC.

V gene TRBV12-3 or TRBV12-4 combines with J gene TRBJ2-7, with 7 bases fitting TRBD1. The CDR3 has 17 residues. The junction had 10 bases not matched to a gene; V was cut back by 0 bases and J by 2 bases. The CDR3, as DNA: TGTGCCAGCAGTTTAGCTACGGGGACAGAGTATCCCTACGAGCAGTACTTC. As protein: CASSLATGTEYPYEQYF.